These T cell receptor beta chains were read from a single sample in a study of human T cells and chemical hapten exposure. TCRdb processed the RACE reads anew with MiXCR; each CDR3 protein has one entry. The sample carries tens of thousands of distinct CDR3 sequences, over 10% recorded once. This material consisted of whole blood, taken in connection with sensitization to the hapten diphenylcyclopropenone (DPC). The receptors were sampled from a woman aged 45 to 65 with alopecia areata. Some clones in this sample may be carry-over from other donors' samples. Both conserved end residues are part of each CDR3. D genes are given only for firm matches. A row's size may be missing; if present it is once, few, many or a size class.

cdr3_length: 12; clone_size: many; j_call: TRBJ1-2; d_call: -; v_call: TRBV6-6; cdr3_aa: CASSYDGYGYTF; cdr3_nt: TGTGCCAGCAGTTACGACGGCTATGGCTACACCTTC
cdr3_length: 17; clone_size: few; j_call: TRBJ2-1; d_call: TRBD2; v_call: TRBV7-6; cdr3_aa: CASSRPLAASSYNEQFF; cdr3_nt: TGTGCCAGCAGCCGTCCACTAGCGGCCAGCTCCTACAATGAGCAGTTCTTC
cdr3_length: 14; clone_size: -; j_call: TRBJ2-1; d_call: -; v_call: TRBV18; cdr3_aa: CASNGEGSYNEQFF; cdr3_nt: TGTGCCAGCAACGGAGAGGGATCCTACAATGAGCAGTTCTTC
cdr3_length: 16; clone_size: few; j_call: TRBJ1-3; d_call: -; v_call: TRBV5-1; cdr3_aa: CASSLKDLHSGNTIYF; cdr3_nt: TGCGCCAGCAGCTTGAAGGACCTCCACTCTGGAAACACCATATATTTT
cdr3_length: 13; clone_size: few; j_call: TRBJ2-5; d_call: -; v_call: TRBV5-4; cdr3_aa: CASSFAGEETQYF; cdr3_nt: TGTGCCAGCAGCTTCGCCGGGGAGGAGACCCAGTACTTC
cdr3_length: 14; clone_size: many; j_call: TRBJ2-7; d_call: TRBD2; v_call: TRBV20-1; cdr3_aa: CSARSSGITYEQYF; cdr3_nt: TGCAGTGCTAGGTCTAGCGGGATTACCTACGAGCAGTACTTC
cdr3_length: 14; clone_size: many; j_call: TRBJ2-3; d_call: TRBD2; v_call: TRBV18; cdr3_aa: CASSGLAGGNTQYF; cdr3_nt: TGTGCCAGCTCAGGACTAGCGGGAGGAAATACGCAGTATTTT
cdr3_length: 12; clone_size: once; j_call: TRBJ1-1; d_call: -; v_call: TRBV29-1; cdr3_aa: CSAGARNTEAFF; cdr3_nt: TGCAGCGCCGGCGCCAGGAACACTGAAGCTTTCTTT
cdr3_length: 14; clone_size: few; j_call: TRBJ2-1; d_call: -; v_call: TRBV19; cdr3_aa: CASRGGESYNEQFF; cdr3_nt: TGTGCCAGTAGGGGAGGAGAATCCTACAATGAGCAGTTCTTC
cdr3_length: 13; clone_size: -; j_call: TRBJ2-7; d_call: -; v_call: TRBV5-6; cdr3_aa: CASSLVGIYEQYF; cdr3_nt: TGTGCCAGCAGCTTGGTCGGTATCTACGAGCAGTACTTC
cdr3_length: 16; clone_size: many; j_call: TRBJ2-5; d_call: -; v_call: TRBV27; cdr3_aa: CASSLRTVNPQETQYF; cdr3_nt: TGTGCCAGCAGTTTAAGGACAGTAAACCCCCAAGAGACCCAGTACTTC
cdr3_length: 14; clone_size: -; j_call: TRBJ1-1; d_call: TRBD1; v_call: TRBV12-3/TRBV12-4; cdr3_aa: CASRSAGGTTEAFF; cdr3_nt: TGTGCCAGCCGTTCAGCAGGGGGGACCACTGAAGCTTTCTTT
cdr3_length: 13; clone_size: few; j_call: TRBJ2-3; d_call: -; v_call: TRBV2; cdr3_aa: CASSRASTDTQYF; cdr3_nt: TGTGCCAGCAGCCGGGCTAGCACAGATACGCAGTATTTT
cdr3_length: 16; clone_size: many; j_call: TRBJ2-1; d_call: -; v_call: TRBV6-1; cdr3_aa: CASSATSRSSYNEQFF; cdr3_nt: TGTGCCAGCAGTGCCACTAGCCGGAGCTCCTACAATGAGCAGTTCTTC
cdr3_length: 13; clone_size: many; j_call: TRBJ1-1; d_call: -; v_call: TRBV2; cdr3_aa: CASSEARGTEAFF; cdr3_nt: TGTGCCAGCAGTGAAGCGCGGGGCACTGAAGCTTTCTTT